This TCR beta chain was retrieved from a study of T cell responses to AZD1222 COVID-19 vaccine (dated by TCRdb to the early 2020s). Some background on the complete study: Because spike-specific TCR depth and breadth did not differ between the two schedules, AZD1222 recipients who got a second dose at roughly 4 weeks were pooled with those who got a second dose at roughly 12 weeks. A total of 230 to 250 trial participants underwent TCR sequencing, of whom some 200 had received two doses of AZD1222 and roughly 26 had received two doses of the MenACWY control vaccine. Trial participants were enrolled by age into 18-55, 56-69 and 70-plus year subgroups, with roughly 150, 30 and 60 TCR-sequenced participants respectively. Study-wide findings and limitations: Participants were mostly white British, with more females than males. The authors suggested clonal diversity may have been underestimated. Conclusions about previously exposed vaccinees are limited, since just six or seven AZD1222 recipients were seropositive for SARS-CoV-2 at baseline. Spike-specific TCR breadth and depth rose significantly after two AZD1222 doses compared with day 0 and with MenACWY recipients. In the small 56-69-year group, the increase in depth fell short of significance, most likely because of low power. The vaccine-associated CD4 TCRs covered the entire spike protein, and the dominant responses fell in regions 160-218 and 743-854. No day 14 peak-response samples were available, so repertoires were characterized only after the peak T cell response. Nearly half of unique spike-specific TCRs reportedly recognized epitopes outside regions mutated in the B.1.351 and B.1.1.7 variants.

This clone has just one count. Its antigen remains undetermined. Per-nucleotide qualities are absent, and no much larger clonotype sits a single base away. Read against the paper, the sample's time point label means: baseline before first vaccination. Vaccinee samples came from UK trials COV001 and COV002, including a single-blind randomized controlled phase 2/3 trial of AZD1222 (ChAdOx1 nCoV-19) in healthy adults. Trial participant PBMC samples were collected at day 0 and day 28 after the second dose for TCRbeta chain sequencing. The CDR3 regions of human TCRbeta chains were subjected to immunosequencing. As for how the authors treated the data: Repertoire TCRs were checked for matches against a reference library of SARS-CoV-2-specific TCRs that had been generated using the MIRA antigen-specificity platform. Breadth was defined as the fraction of unique TCRs that were SARS-CoV-2-associated. Depth was defined as the fraction of total T cells that were SARS-CoV-2-associated. Using the MIRA data, each spike-specific TCR was mapped to the spike region that the TCR reacts to and placed in a CD4 or CD8 class. Log10-transformed breadth and depth values were compared by one-way ANOVA with Sidak's multiple comparisons tests. As stored in TCRdb, this immuneACCESS dataset retains in-frame rearrangements with V and J assigned. A fraction of the clones does not appear; measured against another copy, unresolved V genes explain less than half of the discrepancy, and the remainder lacks a known reason. V and J calls and clone size come straight from that table; D and trimming were deduced from the DNA. The sample data list some 120,000 clones, and approximately 86% of these were observed just once. The ten largest clonotypes hold roughly 1.5% of the sample.

The CDR3 goes from the cysteine to the phenylalanine over 15 residues. The only DNA kept is the CDR3, 45 bases in frame from the first base. From a lookup of the germline V gene (reference sequence), CDR1 and CDR2 are LNHDA and SQIVND. Compared with germline, V lacks 5 bases and J lacks 3 bases; bases without a gene match: 9. This TCR came from an adult in good health. Recombination linked TRBV19 to TRBJ2-7; 8 bases in the middle match TRBD1. Material: peripheral blood, obtained on day 0 of AZD1222 vaccination. The CDR3 amino acid sequence is: CASSHGQGRGYEQYF. The sequence in DNA is TGTGCCAGTAGTCATGGACAGGGACGGGGCTACGAGCAGTACTTC.